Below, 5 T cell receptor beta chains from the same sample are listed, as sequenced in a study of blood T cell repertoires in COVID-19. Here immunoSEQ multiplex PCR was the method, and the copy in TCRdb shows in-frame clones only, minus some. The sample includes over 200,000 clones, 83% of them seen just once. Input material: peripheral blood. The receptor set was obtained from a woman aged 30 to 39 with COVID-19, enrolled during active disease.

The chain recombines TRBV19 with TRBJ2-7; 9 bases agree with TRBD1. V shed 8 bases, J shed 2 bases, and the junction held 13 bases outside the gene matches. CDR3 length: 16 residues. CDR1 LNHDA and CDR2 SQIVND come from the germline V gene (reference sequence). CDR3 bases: TGTGCCAGTGGGAATTTTGGGACAGGGCCTACCTACGAGCAGTACTTC. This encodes CASGNFGTGPTYEQYF.

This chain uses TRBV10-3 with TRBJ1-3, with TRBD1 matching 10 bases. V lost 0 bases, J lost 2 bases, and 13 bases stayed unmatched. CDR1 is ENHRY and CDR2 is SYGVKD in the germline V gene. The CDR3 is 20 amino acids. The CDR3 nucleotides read TGTGCCATCAGTGAGTCGACGATGTTGGACAGGGGGTTCGCTGGAAACACCATATATTTT. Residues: CAISESTMLDRGFAGNTIYF.

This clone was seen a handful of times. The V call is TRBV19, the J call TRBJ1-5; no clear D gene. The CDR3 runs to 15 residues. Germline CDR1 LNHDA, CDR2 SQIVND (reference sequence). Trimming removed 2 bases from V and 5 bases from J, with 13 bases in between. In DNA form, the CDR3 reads TGTGCCAGTAGTATATTCGTAGGCAGCGATCAGCCCCAGCATTTT. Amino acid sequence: CASSIFVGSDQPQHF.

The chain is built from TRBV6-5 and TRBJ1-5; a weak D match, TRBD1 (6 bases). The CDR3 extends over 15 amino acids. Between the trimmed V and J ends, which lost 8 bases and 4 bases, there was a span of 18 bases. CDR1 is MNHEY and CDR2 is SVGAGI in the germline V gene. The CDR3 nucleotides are TGTGCCAGCCTCCTCGTCCGGGACAAAAATCAGCCCCAGCATTTT. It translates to CASLLVRDKNQPQHF.

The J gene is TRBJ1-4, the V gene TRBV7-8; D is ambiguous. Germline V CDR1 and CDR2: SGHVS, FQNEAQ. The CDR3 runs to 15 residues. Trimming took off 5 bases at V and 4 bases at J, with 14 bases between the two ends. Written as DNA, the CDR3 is TGTGCCAGCAGCCCCCCCGGCGGAGTTAATGAAAAACTGTTTTTT. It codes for CASSPPGGVNEKLFF.